A selection of T cell receptor beta chains follows, all from one sample in a study of vaccination and CD4 T cells after COVID-19. TCRdb re-called the PCR reads with MiXCR, one entry per CDR3 protein. The repertoire consists of about 19,000 distinct CDR3 sequences, with approximately 40% occurring once and the leading ten covering around 3%. Antigen specificity for these receptors is unknown. This specimen consisted of CD4+ T cells from blood, cultured in vitro, obtained after SARS-CoV-2 vaccination. The receptors stem from a human donor who had recovered from COVID-19. The CDR3 runs from the conserved cysteine through the conserved F or W. Each record gives: clone size, V gene, D gene, J gene, CDR3 protein, CDR3 DNA. The D gene is left open where the match is weak. Size is stated for part of the rows, as once, few or many counts, or as a class when the clone is expanded.

NA,TRBV30,TRBD2,TRBJ2-5,CAWGEGETQYF,TGTGCCTGGGGGGAGGGAGAGACCCAGTACTTC
NA,TRBV2,NA,TRBJ1-6,CASTSRGGAYNSPLHF,TGTGCCAGCACCTCAAGGGGGGGCGCCTATAATTCACCCCTCCACTTT
NA,TRBV20-1,TRBD1,TRBJ1-5,CSARERTGGEDRRPQHF,TGCAGTGCTAGAGAGAGGACAGGCGGCGAGGATCGGAGGCCCCAGCATTTT
few,TRBV4-3,NA,TRBJ2-3,CASSQDRDTQYF,TGCGCCAGCAGCCAAGACCGGGATACGCAGTATTTT
few,TRBV20-1,TRBD1,TRBJ1-6,CSAIPGGGGSPLHF,TGCAGTGCTATACCAGGGGGCGGAGGTTCACCCCTCCACTTT
NA,TRBV28,NA,TRBJ1-2,CASSLTDRYYGYTF,TGTGCCAGCAGTTTGACGGACCGTTACTATGGCTACACCTTC
NA,TRBV6-2/TRBV6-3,NA,TRBJ2-2,CASSSERGTGELFF,TGTGCCAGCAGTTCAGAAAGGGGGACCGGGGAGCTGTTTTTT
NA,TRBV2,TRBD1,TRBJ1-1,CASSTGGGSTEAFF,TGTGCCAGCAGTACAGGGGGCGGATCCACTGAAGCTTTCTTT
NA,TRBV20-1,TRBD1,TRBJ1-2,CSARFGQGEYGYTF,TGCAGTGCTAGGTTTGGACAGGGTGAATATGGCTACACCTTC
NA,TRBV12-3/TRBV12-4,TRBD1,TRBJ1-2,CASSRPGTGGAGGYTF,TGTGCCAGCAGTCGCCCCGGGACAGGGGGCGCGGGTGGCTACACCTTC
few,TRBV20-1,TRBD1,TRBJ1-6,CSAATGEGHSPLHF,TGCAGTGCTGCCACAGGGGAAGGACATTCACCCCTCCACTTT
NA,TRBV29-1,NA,TRBJ1-1,CSVRSGTEAFF,TGCAGCGTTCGCAGTGGAACTGAAGCTTTCTTT
once,TRBV6-5,NA,TRBJ2-7,CASSYARDRYEQYF,TGTGCCAGCAGTTACGCCAGGGACCGCTACGAGCAGTACTTC
few,TRBV6-5,TRBD1,TRBJ1-2,CASSSQGAYGYTF,TGTGCCAGCAGTTCCCAGGGGGCGTATGGCTACACCTTC
NA,TRBV5-4,TRBD1,TRBJ1-1,CASSLPQGGAFF,TGTGCCAGCAGCTTGCCCCAGGGGGGAGCTTTCTTT
NA,TRBV6-1,NA,TRBJ1-1,CASSEQGGTEAFF,TGTGCCAGCAGTGAACAGGGCGGGACTGAAGCTTTCTTT
few,TRBV24-1,TRBD1,TRBJ1-5,CATSDGQGVNQPQHF,TGTGCCACCAGTGACGGACAGGGGGTTAATCAGCCCCAGCATTTT
few,TRBV27,NA,TRBJ1-2,CASSLSGSGFGYTF,TGTGCCAGCAGTTTATCGGGGTCGGGCTTTGGCTACACCTTC
few,TRBV6-1,NA,TRBJ1-1,CATALGGGNTEAFF,TGTGCCACCGCCTTAGGAGGCGGGAACACTGAAGCTTTCTTT
few,TRBV20-1,NA,TRBJ2-5,CSAILGTLQETQYF,TGCAGTGCTATCCTCGGGACGCTCCAAGAGACCCAGTACTTC
few,TRBV7-9,TRBD2,TRBJ2-7,CASTRGSGRAYFNEQYF,TGTGCCAGCACCCGGGGTAGCGGGAGGGCCTATTTTAACGAGCAGTACTTC
NA,TRBV6-1,NA,TRBJ1-6,CASSNSASNSPLHF,TGTGCCAGCAGCAACAGCGCGTCCAATTCACCCCTCCACTTT
NA,TRBV29-1,TRBD1,TRBJ2-3,CSVGQGAPTDTQYF,TGCAGCGTCGGACAGGGGGCCCCCACAGATACGCAGTATTTT
NA,TRBV19,TRBD1,TRBJ2-1,CASSQDRGSYNEQFF,TGTGCCAGTAGTCAGGACAGGGGCTCCTACAATGAGCAGTTCTTC
NA,TRBV11-3,NA,TRBJ1-1,CASSLPGDREAFF,TGTGCCAGCAGCTTACCGGGGGACCGAGAAGCTTTCTTT
few,TRBV19,NA,TRBJ1-5,CASSWEDQPQHF,TGTGCCAGTAGTTGGGAGGACCAGCCCCAGCATTTT
NA,TRBV7-8,NA,TRBJ1-2,CASSSFSTGRGGYTF,TGTGCCAGCAGCTCCTTCAGTACAGGGAGAGGGGGCTACACCTTC
NA,TRBV14,NA,TRBJ1-6,CASSQAQGFSPLHF,TGTGCCAGCAGCCAAGCTCAGGGGTTTTCACCCCTCCACTTT
NA,TRBV7-9,TRBD1,TRBJ1-5,CASSSDRGDQPQHF,TGTGCCAGCAGCTCGGACAGGGGAGATCAGCCCCAGCATTTT
NA,TRBV28,NA,TRBJ2-7,CASKGRSTYEQYF,TGTGCCAGCAAGGGCAGGTCAACCTACGAGCAGTACTTC
few,TRBV24-1,NA,TRBJ2-3,CATSGTGEGTDTQYF,TGTGCCACCAGTGGTACAGGGGAGGGCACAGATACGCAGTATTTT
NA,TRBV7-9,TRBD2,TRBJ2-2,CASTTPAGDTGELFF,TGTGCCAGCACCACTCCCGCGGGAGACACCGGGGAGCTGTTTTTT
few,TRBV19,TRBD1,TRBJ1-2,CASSETGIHGYTF,TGTGCCAGTAGTGAGACAGGGATTCATGGCTACACCTTC
NA,TRBV4-2,TRBD1,TRBJ2-5,CASSQDSGTGEETQYF,TGTGCCAGCAGCCAAGATTCCGGGACAGGGGAAGAGACCCAGTACTTC
few,TRBV7-2,NA,TRBJ1-2,CASSFSLLDRYTF,TGTGCCAGCAGCTTCTCTCTTCTGGACCGCTACACCTTC